This T cell receptor beta chain is drawn from a study of blood T cell repertoires in COVID-19. Produced via immunoSEQ multiplex PCR; TCRdb's table is partial and in-frame only. The repertoire has more than 300,000 clones, 90% to 95% of them found once; the top ten carry over 0.7%. This CDR3 contains 15 residues. The V end lost 4 bases, the J end lost 9 bases, and 16 bases lay between the germline ends. Germline values: CDR1 SNHLY, CDR2 FYNNEI. The origin of this receptor is a woman aged 40 to 50 who had been exposed to COVID-19. This chain connects TRBV2 to TRBJ1-6, with a possible D match to TRBD1 (6 bases). The sequencing sample was made of PBMCs or T cells enriched from blood (not recorded which). CDR3 region: CASSVGQRPGSPLHF. CDR3 DNA sequence: TGTGCCAGCAGTGTTGGACAGCGCCCGGGTTCACCCCTCCACTTT.